These 21 T cell receptor beta chains were sequenced from one sample in a study of Graves' ophthalmopathy and Graves' hyperthyroidism. The authors amplified TCR beta CDR3 regions, and they did so from RNA transcripts for repertoire sequencing. HTBI primers were employed in first-round RT-PCR, then a second-round multiplex PCR followed. TCRdb independently ran MiXCR on the multiplex PCR reads; one entry per CDR3 protein. This sample has 500,000 to 700,000 distinct CDR3 sequences, with approximately 22% found just once. The sequenced sample consisted of peripheral blood. These receptors were obtained from a woman aged 18-30 years with stable Graves' hyperthyroidism. Some clones in this sample may be carry-over from other donors' samples.

Many counts were recorded for this clonotype. J is TRBJ1-5 and V is TRBV9; possibly TRBD1 for D (5 bases). Germline CDR1 reads SGDLS; CDR2 reads YYNGEE. CDR3 size: 14 residues. V was clipped by 4 bases and J by 7 bases, with 15 bases between them. CDR3 protein: CASSPSGGAQPQHF. CDR3 bases: TGTGCCAGCAGCCCGAGCGGGGGAGCCCAGCCCCAGCATTTT.

This clonotype has ten or more counts. This rearrangement joins TRBV6-5 to TRBJ1-1; 9 bases align to TRBD1. In germline, CDR1 is MNHEY, CDR2 SVGAGI. The CDR3 length is 16 residues. V was clipped by 7 bases and J by 4 bases; unmatched bases: 13. CDR3 loop: CASKVGTGSMGTEAFF. CDR3 DNA sequence: TGTGCCAGCAAGGTGGGGACAGGGTCTATGGGCACTGAAGCTTTCTTT.

The rearrangement joins TRBV4-1 to TRBJ2-2; D possibly matches TRBD1 or TRBD2 (5 bases each). CDR3 length: 16 amino acids. Trimming stripped 3 bases from V and 5 bases from J, with 16 bases between. Germline V gives CDR1 MGHRA, CDR2 YSYEKL. The CDR3 sequence is CASSHADWGRTGELFF. DNA of the CDR3: TGCGCCAGCAGCCACGCCGATTGGGGACGAACCGGGGAGCTGTTTTTT.

This sequence joins TRBV7-3 and TRBJ2-2; 14 bases agree with TRBD2. CDR3 size: 19 residues. J lost 4 bases, V lost 1 base, and 8 bases had no gene match. Germline CDR1 reads SGHTA; CDR2 reads FQGTGA. The CDR3 coding sequence is TGTGCCAGCAGCTTAATGTCCGGGACTAGCGGGAGTTTCACCGGGGAGCTGTTTTTT. Its protein is CASSLMSGTSGSFTGELFF.

This clonotype was observed many times. CDR3: CASSFRGGRGTEAFF. The CDR3 bases are TGTGCCAGCAGTTTTCGGGGGGGGCGGGGCACTGAAGCTTTCTTT. The V and J genes are TRBV28 and TRBJ1-1; possibly TRBD1 for D (6 bases). There are 15 residues in the CDR3. Trimming stripped 3 bases from V and 4 bases from J, with 15 bases between. CDR1 and CDR2 from the germline V gene are MDHEN and SYDVKM.

This chain uses TRBV6-2 or TRBV6-3 with TRBJ2-4; TRBD1 is a possible D gene (5 bases). Germline CDR1 MNHEY, CDR2 SVGEGT. V lost 0 bases and J 0 bases, leaving 6 bases between the germline ends. The CDR3 consists of 15 residues. The DNA for the CDR3 is TGTGCCAGCAGTTACTCGGGGCTAGCCAAAAACATTCAGTACTTC. Its translation: CASSYSGLAKNIQYF.

In its sample, this clonotype was seen a few times. This chain uses TRBV13 with TRBJ1-2, with 8 bases identical to TRBD1. CDR3 length: 13 amino acids. J gave up 6 bases and V 7 bases, and 7 bases lay outside the gene matches. In germline, CDR1 is PRHDT, CDR2 FYEKMQ (reference sequence). The DNA of the CDR3 is TGTGCCAGCACCCCGGACAGGGCAGATGGCTACACCTTC. It translates to CASTPDRADGYTF.

The table lists this clonotype with many counts. J is TRBJ1-6 and V is TRBV6-5, with TRBD1 as a possible D gene (5 bases). The V end was cut by 2 bases, the J end by 7 bases, with 12 bases between. There are 15 residues in the CDR3. Germline-derived CDR1 and CDR2 are MNHEY and SVGAGI. CDR3 coding DNA: TGTGCCAGCAGTTACCCCCCGGGACCCAATTCACCCCTCCACTTT. This gives the protein CASSYPPGPNSPLHF.

The sample holds a few counts of this clonotype. This chain connects TRBV10-3 to TRBJ1-1; D perhaps matches TRBD1 (5 bases). Trimming pared 5 bases from V and 1 base from J, leaving 8 bases between. Germline values: CDR1 ENHRY, CDR2 SYGVKD. The CDR3 is 13 amino acids. The CDR3 is CAISYGQNTEAFF. CDR3 nucleotide sequence: TGTGCCATCAGTTACGGACAGAACACTGAAGCTTTCTTT.

This clonotype was found a few times. The chain is built from TRBV25-1 and TRBJ1-1; D call uncertain. The CDR3 spans 12 residues. The V end was cut by 4 bases, the J end by 3 bases, with 6 bases between. Germline V gene sequence: CDR1 MGHDK, CDR2 SYGVNS. The CDR3 region is CASSGVYTEAFF. The CDR3 DNA reads as TGTGCCAGCAGTGGGGTGTACACTGAAGCTTTCTTT. Full variable domain (missing parts from reference TRBV25-1 and TRBJ1-1): EADIYQTPRYLVIGTGKKITLECSQTMGHDKMYWYQQDPGMELHLIHYSYGVNSTEKGDLSSESTVSRIRTEHFPLTLESARPSHTSQYLCASSGVYTEAFFGQGTRLTVV.

Remarks on this clonotype: A much bigger clone sits one base away, suggesting this may be a read error. The DNA for the CDR3 is TGTTCCAGTAGTGTCGACCGGACTCGGCCCCAGCATTTT. Its protein product is CSSSVDRTRPQHF. The chain recombines TRBV19 with TRBJ1-5, with unresolved D. CDR1 and CDR2 (germline): LNHDA, SQIVND (reference sequence). This CDR3 contains 13 residues.

This clonotype showed up many times. J is TRBJ1-2 and V is TRBV20-1; no firm D call. The germline V and J ends were trimmed by 6 bases and 2 bases, with 13 bases remaining between them. CDR3 length: 13 residues. Germline assignment: CDR1 DFQATT and CDR2 SNEGSKA (reference sequence). In nucleotides, the CDR3 is TGCAGTGCAAATCTCCCGGGGAACTATGGCTACACCTTC. Translation gives CSANLPGNYGYTF.

This clonotype was counted many times. The V call is TRBV12-5, the J call TRBJ2-7; 10 bases align to TRBD1. In germline, CDR1 is LGHNT, CDR2 FRNRAP. V lost 10 bases to trimming and J lost 2 bases; unmatched junction nucleotides: 11. This CDR3 comprises 15 residues. The CDR3 sequence: CATLNRDRGPYEQYF. For the CDR3, the DNA is TGTGCTACCCTGAACCGGGACAGGGGACCCTACGAGCAGTACTTC.

This clonotype was picked up many times. The chain has TRBV24-1 and TRBJ1-2, with D hard to call. The CDR3 covers 14 residues. Looked up from germline, CDR1 is KGHDR and CDR2 is SFDVKD. V dropped 1 base and J dropped 2 bases, with 7 bases sitting between them. CDR3 residues: CATSDFETNYGYTF. The CDR3 DNA reads as TGTGCCACCAGTGATTTTGAAACGAACTATGGCTACACCTTC.

In its sample, this clonotype was seen many times. The chain uses TRBV28 and TRBJ2-7; D is perhaps TRBD1 (8 bases). CDR1 is MDHEN and CDR2 is SYDVKM in the germline V gene. The CDR3 runs to 16 residues. Trimming pared 6 bases from V and 4 bases from J, leaving 22 bases between. The CDR3 nucleotides read TGTGCCAGCAGGCGCGGGAGACAGGGGCTTGATTACGAGCAGTACTTC. Its translation is CASRRGRQGLDYEQYF.

The genes are TRBV15 and TRBJ1-2; TRBD1 matches at 7 bases. The J segment lost 2 bases and the V segment lost 0 bases, leaving 15 bases of the junction unmatched. Germline V gene lookup returns CDR1 LNHNV and CDR2 YYDKDF (reference sequence). The CDR3 contains 19 residues. The CDR3, as DNA: TGTGCCACCAGCAGAGATCAATTTCTCGGGACAGAGAGGAACTATGGCTACACCTTC. This gives the protein CATSRDQFLGTERNYGYTF.

This clonotype has at least ten counts. A clone one base away is much larger, so this may be a read error. The chain joins TRBV9 to TRBJ1-1; TRBD1 might be the D (6 bases). This CDR3 contains 14 residues. The germline gives CDR1 SGDLS, CDR2 YYNGEE. Trimming took off 3 bases at V and 1 base at J, with 10 bases between the two ends. This CDR3 reads CASSAGTTNTEAFF. In DNA form, the CDR3 reads TGTGCCAGCAGCGCCGGGACAACGAACACTGAAGCTTTCTTT. Combining the CDR3 with reference TRBV9 and TRBJ1-1 gives the whole variable domain DSGVTQTPKHLITATGQRVTLRCSPRSGDLSVYWYQQSLDQGLQFLIQYYNGEERAKGNILERFSAQQFPDLHSELNLSSLELGDSALYFCASSAGTTNTEAFFGQGTRLTVV.

Ten or more counts support this clonotype. The chain is built from TRBV4-1 and TRBJ1-6; 8 nucleotides match TRBD1. From germline, CDR1 is MGHRA and CDR2 YSYEKL. V shed 3 bases, J shed 7 bases, and the junction held 8 bases outside the gene matches. The CDR3 covers 16 residues. Here the CDR3 DNA reads TGCGCCAGCAGCCAGAACCAGGGGGCGAACAATTCACCCCTCCACTTT. Residues: CASSQNQGANNSPLHF.

This clonotype was seen at least ten times. In DNA, the CDR3 is TGTGCCAGCAGTTTGGTGCCAGGTCAGCCCCAGCATTTT. Translation: CASSLVPGQPQHF. This chain connects TRBV27 to TRBJ1-5; D gene ambiguous. The germline V gene has CDR1 MNHEY and CDR2 SMNVEV (reference sequence). The germline V and J ends were trimmed by 3 bases and 6 bases, with 9 bases remaining between them. The CDR3 runs 13 residues.

In this sample, this clonotype turned up many times. V and J are TRBV7-2 and TRBJ2-7, with D possibly TRBD2 on 6 matching bases. Germline assignment: CDR1 SGHTA and CDR2 FQGNSA. The V end lost 2 bases, the J end lost 1 base, and 9 bases lay between the germline ends. This CDR3 is built from 14 residues. This CDR3 is CASSLNSGSYEQYF. The DNA for the CDR3 is TGTGCCAGCAGCTTAAATAGCGGATCCTACGAGCAGTACTTC.

This clonotype was counted at least ten times. This chain joins TRBV6-2 or TRBV6-3 and TRBJ2-7, with 11 nucleotides matching TRBD2. J lost 2 bases, V lost 6 bases, and 6 bases had no gene match. The CDR3 is 15 amino acids. Germline V gives CDR1 MNHEY, CDR2 SVGEGT. Here the CDR3 reads CASRETSGDPYEQYF. CDR3 bases: TGTGCCAGCAGAGAGACTAGCGGGGACCCCTACGAGCAGTACTTC.